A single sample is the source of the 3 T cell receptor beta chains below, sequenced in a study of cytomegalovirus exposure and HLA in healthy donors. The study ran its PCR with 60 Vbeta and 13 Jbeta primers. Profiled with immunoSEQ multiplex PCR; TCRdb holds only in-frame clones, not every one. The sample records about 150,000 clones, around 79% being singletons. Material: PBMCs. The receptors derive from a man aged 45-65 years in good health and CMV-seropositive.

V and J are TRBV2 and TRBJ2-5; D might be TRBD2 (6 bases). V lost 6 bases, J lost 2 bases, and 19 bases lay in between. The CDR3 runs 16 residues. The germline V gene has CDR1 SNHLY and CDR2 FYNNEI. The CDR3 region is CASRSGRAGGQETQYF. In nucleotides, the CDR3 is TGTGCCAGCAGATCAGGACGGGCTGGGGGGCAAGAGACCCAGTACTTC.

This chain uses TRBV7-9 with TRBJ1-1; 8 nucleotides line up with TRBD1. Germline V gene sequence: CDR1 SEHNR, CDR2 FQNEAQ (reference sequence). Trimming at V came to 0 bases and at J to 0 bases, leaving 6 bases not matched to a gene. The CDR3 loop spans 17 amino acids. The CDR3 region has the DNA TGTGCCAGCAGCTTAGCGGTGACAGGGGAAATGAACACTGAAGCTTTCTTT. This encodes CASSLAVTGEMNTEAFF.

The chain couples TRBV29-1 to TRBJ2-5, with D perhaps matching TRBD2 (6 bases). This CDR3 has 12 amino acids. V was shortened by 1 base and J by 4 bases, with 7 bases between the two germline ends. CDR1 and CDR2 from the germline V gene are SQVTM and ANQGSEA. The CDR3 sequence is CSVEAGAETQYF. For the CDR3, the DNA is TGCAGCGTTGAAGCGGGAGCAGAGACCCAGTACTTC.